This T cell receptor (beta chain) was captured by sequencing in a study of T-cell reconstitution after alpha-beta-depleted transplantation in children. Findings of the study overall: Newly produced T cells mostly provided counts and TCRbeta diversity after one year, as hyperexpanded clones declined. Day-60 TCRbeta diversity that was high in some patients was derived from surviving recipient T cells and thymic progenitors. Alpha-beta T cells present about two months after transplant were reported to originate from several hundred expanded graft clones.

The germline CDR1 and CDR2 sequences are SGHTA and FQGNSA. The CDR3 consists of 16 residues. V was shortened by 4 bases and J by 2 bases, with 17 bases between the two germline ends. During its preparation, the TCRbeta library received unique molecular identifiers. Each CDR3 protein is one row after TCRdb ran MiXCR on the PCR reads. This sample carries around 600,000 distinct CDR3 sequences, approximately 22% of them seen once, and the ten largest clones take roughly 14%. This clonotype showed up just a few times. Its antigen remains unidentified. Source: PBMCs, mostly from graft donor cells, taken 360 days after TCRalphabeta/CD19-depleted stem cell transplant. The sequence was collected from a boy less than two years old who had a stem cell transplant for acute myeloid leukemia, so the T cells may come from the graft donor. The chain combines TRBV7-2 with TRBJ2-5; D remains ambiguous. CDR3 sequence: CASSYLGYPEQETQYF. The CDR3 bases are TGTGCCAGCAGCTATCTCGGATACCCCGAGCAAGAGACCCAGTACTTC.